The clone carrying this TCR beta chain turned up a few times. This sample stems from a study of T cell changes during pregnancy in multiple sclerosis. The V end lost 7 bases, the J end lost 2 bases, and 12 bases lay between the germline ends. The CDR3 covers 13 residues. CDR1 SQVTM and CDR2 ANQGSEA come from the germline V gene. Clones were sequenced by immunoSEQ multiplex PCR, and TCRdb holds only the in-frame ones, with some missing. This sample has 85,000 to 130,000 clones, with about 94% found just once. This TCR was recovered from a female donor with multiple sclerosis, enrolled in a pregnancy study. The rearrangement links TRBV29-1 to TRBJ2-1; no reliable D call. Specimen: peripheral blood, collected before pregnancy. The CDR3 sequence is CSADSYTYNEQFF. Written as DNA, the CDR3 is TGCAGCGCTGACTCTTATACCTACAATGAGCAGTTCTTC.